The 25 T cell receptor beta chains reported below all come from one sample, sequenced in a study of CD8 T cells in ankylosing spondylitis. TCRdb used MiXCR to reprocess the 5' RACE reads, holding one entry per CDR3 protein. The repertoire holds more than 20,000 distinct CDR3 sequences, with roughly 13% as singletons. Input material: blood. The receptors come from a male donor with ankylosing spondylitis or in good health (not recorded which).

This clonotype was observed at least ten times. The chain combines TRBV2 with TRBJ2-2; 13 nucleotides agree with TRBD2. V dropped 6 bases and J dropped 1; count of bases not matched to a gene: 5. The CDR3 runs to 17 residues. From germline, CDR1 is SNHLY and CDR2 FYNNEI. The CDR3 loop is CASSETSGGVNTGELFF. In nucleotides, the CDR3 is TGTGCCAGCAGCGAAACTAGCGGGGGGGTGAACACCGGGGAGCTGTTTTTT.

There are many counts of this clonotype. This chain connects TRBV29-1 to TRBJ2-1, with D possibly TRBD1 on 6 matching bases. The germline V and J ends were trimmed by 6 bases and 0 bases, with 12 bases remaining between them. The germline CDR1 and CDR2 sequences are SQVTM and ANQGSEA. This CDR3 spans 14 amino acids. The CDR3 is CSVPGQYSYNEQFF. In DNA form, the CDR3 reads TGCAGCGTGCCGGGACAATACTCCTACAATGAGCAGTTCTTC.

This clonotype was seen a few times. The chain combines TRBV7-3 with TRBJ2-6; possible D gene TRBD1, 5 bases. Germline V gene lookup returns CDR1 SGHTA and CDR2 FQGTGA. Trimming left V 7 bases short and J 4 bases short, with 8 bases between. This CDR3 has 13 residues. The CDR3 loop reads CASKQAGANVLTF. The CDR3 DNA follows: TGTGCCAGCAAACAGGCCGGGGCCAACGTCCTGACTTTC.

The chain carries TRBV11-2 and TRBJ2-7; D is ambiguous. V lost 2 bases, J lost 5 bases, and 7 bases lay in between. CDR1 and CDR2 from the germline V gene are SGHAT and FQNNGV. This CDR3 contains 12 residues. CDR3 bases: TGTGCCAGCAGCTTATGGCCGCACGAGCAGTACGTC. This encodes CASSLWPHEQYV.

The chain is built from TRBV20-1 and TRBJ2-1; TRBD2 matches at 16 bases. This CDR3 has 15 amino acids. V was clipped by 5 bases and J by 4 bases; unmatched bases: 2. Germline CDR1 and CDR2: DFQATT and SNEGSKA (reference sequence). The CDR3 nucleotides read TGCAGTGCTGGGACTAGCGGGAGGGGGTACAATGAGCAGTTCTTC. Its protein product is CSAGTSGRGYNEQFF.

At least ten counts were recorded for this clonotype. V is TRBV7-9 and J is TRBJ2-1, with TRBD2 identical over 14 bases. This CDR3 is built from 16 residues. V was clipped by 5 bases and J by 3 bases; unmatched bases: 3. The germline gives CDR1 SEHNR, CDR2 FQNEAQ (reference sequence). The CDR3 sequence is CASSPGLAGVYNEQFF. The CDR3 DNA follows: TGTGCCAGCAGCCCGGGACTAGCGGGGGTCTACAATGAGCAGTTCTTC.

This clonotype occurred many times. This sequence joins TRBV14 and TRBJ2-2; perhaps TRBD1 as D (5 bases). Trimming took 2 bases from V and 3 from J, leaving 7 bases between them. CDR3 size: 14 residues. Germline-derived CDR1 and CDR2 are SGHDN and FVKESK. CDR3 nucleotides: TGTGCCAGCAGCCAAATCAGGGACACCGGGGAGCTGTTTTTT. This translates into CASSQIRDTGELFF.

The CDR3 sequence is CASSEWRDTQYF. DNA for the CDR3: TGTGCCAGCAGTGAATGGCGAGATACGCAGTATTTT. The chain has TRBV2 and TRBJ2-3; D unresolved. There are 12 residues in the CDR3. The germline V and J ends were trimmed by 2 bases and 5 bases, with 5 bases remaining between them. CDR1 SNHLY and CDR2 FYNNEI come from the germline V gene. Full variable domain (missing parts from reference TRBV2 and TRBJ2-3): EPEVTQTPSHQVTQMGQEVILRCVPISNHLYFYWYRQILGQKVEFLVSFYNNEISEKSEIFDDQFSVERPDGSNFTLKIRSTKLEDSAMYFCASSEWRDTQYFGPGTRLTVL.

This clonotype is classed as medium-sized (0.01 to 0.1%). The chain links TRBV20-1 to TRBJ2-5; no reliable D call. The V gene lost 5 bases and the J gene lost 5 bases, with 12 bases spanning the gap. The CDR3 spans 12 residues. CDR1 DFQATT and CDR2 SNEGSKA come from the germline V gene (reference sequence). The CDR3 loop is CSAPNVRETQYF. The CDR3 bases are TGCAGTGCTCCTAACGTGCGGGAGACCCAGTACTTC.

This clonotype was detected many times. The chain uses TRBV7-9 and TRBJ2-5; the match to TRBD1 covers 7 bases. J gave up 4 bases and V 8 bases, and 13 bases lay outside the gene matches. The CDR3 totals 15 residues. Per germline, CDR1 SEHNR and CDR2 FQNEAQ (reference sequence). The CDR3 DNA sequence: TGTGCCAGCCAACCGGCAGGGGGTTCCGGAGAGACCCAGTACTTC. This encodes CASQPAGGSGETQYF. Drawing the rest from reference TRBV7-9 and TRBJ2-5, the complete variable domain is DTGVSQNPRHKITKRGQNVTFRCDPISEHNRLYWYRQTLGQGPEFLTYFQNEAQLEKSRLLSDRFSAERPKGSFSTLEIQRTEQGDSAMYLCASQPAGGSGETQYFGPGTRLLVL.

This clonotype has at least ten counts. The rearrangement uses TRBV7-6 and TRBJ2-7; D is unclear. V was pared by 2 bases and J by 1 base, with 9 bases between. From germline, CDR1 is SGHVS and CDR2 FNYEAQ. The CDR3 loop spans 14 amino acids. The CDR3 sequence: CASSLRALSYEQYF. The DNA for the CDR3 is TGTGCCAGCAGCTTAAGGGCTTTATCCTACGAGCAGTACTTC. Looking up the rest from reference TRBV7-6 and TRBJ2-7 gives the full variable domain: GAGVSQSPRYKVTKRGQDVALRCDPISGHVSLYWYRQALGQGPEFLTYFNYEAQQDKSGLPNDRFSAERPEGSISTLTIQRTEQRDSAMYRCASSLRALSYEQYFGPGTRLTVT.

This clonotype was observed at least ten times. The rearrangement joins TRBV5-1 to TRBJ1-1; D not certain. Germline CDR1 is SGHRS and CDR2 is YFSETQ. The germline V and J ends were trimmed by 3 bases and 4 bases, with 16 bases remaining between them. This CDR3 contains 15 residues. CDR3 residues: CASSSTRAATTEAFF. CDR3 DNA: TGCGCCAGCAGCTCGACACGGGCGGCGACCACTGAAGCTTTCTTT.

This clonotype was observed a few times. The chain links TRBV20-1 to TRBJ2-7, with 8 bases identical to TRBD2. The CDR3 sequence is 15 residues long. The junction had 13 bases not matched to a gene; V was cut back by 6 bases and J by 3 bases. Germline CDR1 and CDR2: DFQATT and SNEGSKA (reference sequence). DNA for the CDR3: TGCAGTGCCAGGGGTAGGCGGGGGGCCGTCTACGAGCAGTACGTC. It yields the protein CSARGRRGAVYEQYV.

This clonotype has more than one count but fewer than ten. The chain employs TRBV2 and TRBJ2-3; D possibly uses TRBD1 or TRBD2 (6 bases each). V lost 7 bases and J lost 2, with 10 bases in between. This CDR3 is built from 13 residues. Germline V gives CDR1 SNHLY, CDR2 FYNNEI. DNA of the CDR3: TGTGCCAGCATAGGGGGGCTCACAGATACGCAGTATTTT. Encoded protein: CASIGGLTDTQYF.

The V call is TRBV27, the J call TRBJ2-3; D unresolved. The CDR3 consists of 15 residues. Trimming took off 2 bases at V and 1 base at J, with 10 bases between the two ends. Germline assignment: CDR1 MNHEY and CDR2 SMNVEV (reference sequence). CDR3: CASSLSPSGTDTQYF. DNA of the CDR3: TGTGCCAGCAGTTTAAGTCCTTCTGGCACAGATACGCAGTATTTT.

This chain uses TRBV21-1 with TRBJ2-7; the table's D call of TRBD1 was not tested on the DNA. TRBV21-1 is a pseudogene. There are 18 residues in the CDR3. The CDR3 bases are TGTGCCAGCAGCAAAGAAGGAAGTGGGACAGGGGCGTTCTACGAGCAGTACTTC. This encodes CASSKEGSGTGAFYEQYF.

This clonotype came up many times. The rearrangement uses TRBV25-1 and TRBJ2-1; D not certain. The CDR3 covers 13 residues. Germline values: CDR1 MGHDK, CDR2 SYGVNS. V was shortened by 2 bases and J by 4 bases, with 6 bases between the two germline ends. CDR3 amino acids: CASSELPYNEQFF. Written as DNA, the CDR3 is TGTGCCAGCAGTGAACTACCTTACAATGAGCAGTTCTTC.

The chain uses TRBV7-3 and TRBJ2-3; D assignment may be TRBD1 or TRBD2 (6 bases each). Between the trimmed V and J ends, which lost 6 bases and 9 bases, there was a span of 13 bases. The CDR3 has 12 residues. The germline V gene has CDR1 SGHTA and CDR2 FQGTGA. The CDR3 here is CASSDPGGTQYF. In nucleotides, the CDR3 is TGTGCCAGCAGTGACCCCGGGGGCACGCAGTATTTT.

This clonotype turned up a few times. V usage is TRBV30 and J usage is TRBJ1-2, with D hard to call. The germline V gene has CDR1 GTSNPN and CDR2 SVGIG (reference sequence). V was trimmed by 2 bases and J by 8 bases, leaving 21 bases between them. The CDR3 contains 15 residues. CDR3 sequence reads: CAWSQSIPVAEGYTF. The CDR3 bases are TGTGCCTGGAGTCAATCGATTCCGGTAGCAGAGGGCTACACCTTC. Complete variable domain (other parts from reference TRBV30 and TRBJ1-2): SQTIHQWPATLVQPVGSPLSLECTVEGTSNPNLYWYRQAAGRGLQLLFYSVGIGQISSEVPQNLSASRPQDRQFILSSKKLLLSDSGFYLCAWSQSIPVAEGYTFGSGTRLTVV.

This clonotype was seen ten or more times. The chain couples TRBV29-1 to TRBJ2-5; 7 bases align to TRBD1. J was trimmed by 3 bases and V by 7 bases; bases with no gene match: 5. Germline CDR1 and CDR2: SQVTM and ANQGSEA. This CDR3 region has 12 residues. CDR3 sequence reads: CSAGDREETQYF. The DNA for the CDR3 is TGCAGCGCTGGGGACAGAGAAGAGACCCAGTACTTC.

By share, this clonotype ranks as medium-sized. V is TRBV7-2 and J is TRBJ2-1, with TRBD2 matching 7 bases. Germline-derived CDR1 and CDR2 are SGHTA and FQGNSA. The CDR3 consists of 15 residues. J gave up 9 bases and V 3 bases, and 11 bases lay outside the gene matches. The CDR3 sequence: CASSFAGVMRSEQFF. The CDR3 DNA reads TGTGCCAGCAGCTTTGCGGGAGTAATGAGGAGTGAGCAGTTCTTC.

This clonotype has more than one count but fewer than ten. The chain recombines TRBV20-1 with TRBJ2-1; D is tentatively TRBD1 or TRBD2 (5 bases each). Trimming pared 6 bases from V and 4 bases from J, leaving 19 bases between. The germline V gene encodes CDR1 DFQATT and CDR2 SNEGSKA (reference sequence). This CDR3 has 15 residues. This CDR3 reads CSAKTGDAPYNEQFF. The CDR3 region has the DNA TGCAGTGCAAAAACCGGGGACGCCCCTTACAATGAGCAGTTCTTC.

This clonotype has ten or more counts. The chain is built from TRBV28 and TRBJ2-5, with TRBD2 matching over 10 bases. V lost 7 bases to trimming and J lost 5 bases; unmatched junction nucleotides: 13. Germline V gene sequence: CDR1 MDHEN, CDR2 SYDVKM. The CDR3 consists of 16 residues. The CDR3 DNA is TGTGCCAGCACCCTTGGGCTAGCGGGAGAGGGTGAGACCCAGTACTTC. Its translation: CASTLGLAGEGETQYF.

V gene TRBV20-1 combines with J gene TRBJ2-3; D is uncertain. This CDR3 contains 13 residues. V was pared by 1 base and J by 6 bases, with 11 bases between. CDR1 and CDR2 (germline): DFQATT, SNEGSKA (reference sequence). CDR3 DNA sequence: TGCAGTGCTAGAGGACAACCGAGGGATACGCAGTATTTT. Protein sequence: CSARGQPRDTQYF.

There are many counts of this clonotype. The chain joins TRBV9 to TRBJ2-3; 16 positions agree with TRBD2. Trimming removed 4 bases from V and 6 bases from J; junction bases left unmatched: 5. The V gene's germline CDR1 is SGDLS and CDR2 YYNGEE. This CDR3 has 16 amino acids. CDR3 DNA sequence: TGTGCCAGCAGCCCGGGACTAGCGGGGGGGCAGGATACGCAGTATTTT. It encodes CASSPGLAGGQDTQYF.